This T cell receptor beta chain came from a study of cytomegalovirus exposure and HLA in healthy donors. The CDR3 totals 15 residues. The V end lost 1 base, the J end lost 3 bases, and 10 bases lay between the germline ends. Germline assignment: CDR1 MNHEY and CDR2 SMNVEV (reference sequence). Points on this clone: The antigen is undetermined.

PCR primers comprised 60 Vbeta and 13 Jbeta primers. Here immunoSEQ multiplex PCR was the method, and the copy in TCRdb shows in-frame clones only, minus some. The sample spans over 100,000 clones; the ten largest clones claim roughly 3.7%. Broader study findings: A later analysis found most CMV-associated TCR beta chains apparently HLA-restricted. Across donors, sequencing depth was assumed by presence/absence analyses to be roughly uniform.

The sequence derives from a man aged 30 to 45 in good health and CMV-seronegative. The sample comprised PBMCs. The chain combines TRBV27 with TRBJ1-5; D is unresolved. The CDR3: CASSLFWQDNQPQHF. The CDR3 nucleotides read TGTGCCAGCAGTTTATTTTGGCAGGACAATCAGCCCCAGCATTTT.